This T cell receptor (beta chain) appears in the sequencing data of a study of blood T cell repertoires in COVID-19. V lost 6 bases, J lost 6 bases, and 8 bases stayed unmatched. The germline CDR1 and CDR2 sequences are ENHRY and SYGVKD. There are 13 residues in the CDR3. Per the original data handling: Reference gene primer amplification gave nucleated cell count estimates. Data came from immunoSEQ multiplex PCR; TCRdb stores just in-frame clones and leaves some out. V and J calls and clone size come straight from that table; D and trimming were deduced from the DNA. The sample holds about 110,000 clones, 80% to 90% seen once. The table lists this clone with a count of one.

The gene calls are TRBV10-3 and TRBJ2-7, with 7 nucleotides matching TRBD2. Sequences were obtained from peripheral blood. The receptor's source is a man aged 40-55 years with active or convalescent COVID-19. CDR3 in amino acids: CAISGEGSGEQYF. CDR3 DNA sequence: TGTGCCATCAGCGGGGAGGGGTCTGGCGAGCAGTACTTC.